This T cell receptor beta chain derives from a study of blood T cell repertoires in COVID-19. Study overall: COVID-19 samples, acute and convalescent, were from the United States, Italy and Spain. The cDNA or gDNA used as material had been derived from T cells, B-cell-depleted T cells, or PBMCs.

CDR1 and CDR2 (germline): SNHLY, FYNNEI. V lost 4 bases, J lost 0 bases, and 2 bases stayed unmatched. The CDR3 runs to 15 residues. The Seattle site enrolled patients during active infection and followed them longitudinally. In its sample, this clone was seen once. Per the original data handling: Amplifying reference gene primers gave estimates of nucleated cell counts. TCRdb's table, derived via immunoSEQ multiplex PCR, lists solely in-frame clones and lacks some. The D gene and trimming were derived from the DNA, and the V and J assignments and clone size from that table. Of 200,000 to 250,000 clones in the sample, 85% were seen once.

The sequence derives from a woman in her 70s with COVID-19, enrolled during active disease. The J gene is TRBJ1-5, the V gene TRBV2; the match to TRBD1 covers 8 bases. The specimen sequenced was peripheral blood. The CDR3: CASSGTGRSNQPQHF. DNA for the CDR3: TGTGCCAGCAGTGGGACAGGGCGTAGCAATCAGCCCCAGCATTTT.